Shown below are 5 T cell receptor beta chains from a single sample sequenced in a study of somatic mutations in cytotoxic T cells in rheumatoid arthritis. TCRdb keeps only in-frame clones here, not all; method: immunoSEQ multiplex PCR. The sample gives roughly 18,000 clones, 73% of which show up once; 21% is in the top ten. What was sequenced was CD8+ T cells sorted from blood. Source of these receptors: a woman aged 60-75 years in good health.

The chain combines TRBV6-4 with TRBJ2-2; D unresolved. Trimming removed 2 bases from V and 4 bases from J, with 5 bases in between. Germline CDR1 MRHNA, CDR2 SNTAGT. The CDR3 consists of 13 residues. The CDR3 coding sequence is TGTGCCAGCAGTGACAGGGCCACCGGGGAGCTGTTTTTT. As protein: CASSDRATGELFF.

V and J are TRBV4-1 and TRBJ2-7, with a possible D match to TRBD2 (5 bases). Germline V gives CDR1 MGHRA, CDR2 YSYEKL. Trimming took 0 bases from V and 2 from J, leaving 14 bases between them. The CDR3 has 16 residues. The CDR3 nucleotides are TGCGCCAGCAGCCAAGAGGCCCCTGCGGGCACCTACGAGCAGTACTTC. The encoded protein is CASSQEAPAGTYEQYF.

The gene calls are TRBV5-6 and TRBJ2-7, with 8 bases identical to TRBD1. The V and J ends lost 4 bases and 2 bases, in that order; junction bases with no gene match: 5. Germline V gene lookup returns CDR1 SGHDT and CDR2 YYEEEE. The CDR3 runs to 14 residues. The CDR3: CASSPGQGAYEQYF. DNA of the CDR3: TGTGCCAGCAGCCCAGGACAGGGAGCCTACGAGCAGTACTTC.

This clone has a handful of counts. The V gene is TRBV29-1, the J gene TRBJ1-2, with D possibly TRBD1 on 5 matching bases. CDR3 length equals 13 residues. The ends were cut back, 3 bases at V and 4 bases at J, with 12 bases in the middle. Germline V gene sequence: CDR1 SQVTM, CDR2 ANQGSEA. The CDR3 nucleotides are TGCAGCGTTGACCTCCGGGGACTCTATGGCTACACCTTC. It codes for CSVDLRGLYGYTF.

The V gene is TRBV5-8, the J gene TRBJ1-1; D remains unclear. V lost 5 bases and J 0 bases, leaving 17 bases between the germline ends. The length of the CDR3 is 16 residues. From germline, CDR1 is SGHTS and CDR2 YDEGEE. The CDR3 is CASSPSAAGLNTEAFF. CDR3 in DNA: TGTGCCAGCAGTCCCTCGGCAGCAGGACTGAACACTGAAGCTTTCTTT.